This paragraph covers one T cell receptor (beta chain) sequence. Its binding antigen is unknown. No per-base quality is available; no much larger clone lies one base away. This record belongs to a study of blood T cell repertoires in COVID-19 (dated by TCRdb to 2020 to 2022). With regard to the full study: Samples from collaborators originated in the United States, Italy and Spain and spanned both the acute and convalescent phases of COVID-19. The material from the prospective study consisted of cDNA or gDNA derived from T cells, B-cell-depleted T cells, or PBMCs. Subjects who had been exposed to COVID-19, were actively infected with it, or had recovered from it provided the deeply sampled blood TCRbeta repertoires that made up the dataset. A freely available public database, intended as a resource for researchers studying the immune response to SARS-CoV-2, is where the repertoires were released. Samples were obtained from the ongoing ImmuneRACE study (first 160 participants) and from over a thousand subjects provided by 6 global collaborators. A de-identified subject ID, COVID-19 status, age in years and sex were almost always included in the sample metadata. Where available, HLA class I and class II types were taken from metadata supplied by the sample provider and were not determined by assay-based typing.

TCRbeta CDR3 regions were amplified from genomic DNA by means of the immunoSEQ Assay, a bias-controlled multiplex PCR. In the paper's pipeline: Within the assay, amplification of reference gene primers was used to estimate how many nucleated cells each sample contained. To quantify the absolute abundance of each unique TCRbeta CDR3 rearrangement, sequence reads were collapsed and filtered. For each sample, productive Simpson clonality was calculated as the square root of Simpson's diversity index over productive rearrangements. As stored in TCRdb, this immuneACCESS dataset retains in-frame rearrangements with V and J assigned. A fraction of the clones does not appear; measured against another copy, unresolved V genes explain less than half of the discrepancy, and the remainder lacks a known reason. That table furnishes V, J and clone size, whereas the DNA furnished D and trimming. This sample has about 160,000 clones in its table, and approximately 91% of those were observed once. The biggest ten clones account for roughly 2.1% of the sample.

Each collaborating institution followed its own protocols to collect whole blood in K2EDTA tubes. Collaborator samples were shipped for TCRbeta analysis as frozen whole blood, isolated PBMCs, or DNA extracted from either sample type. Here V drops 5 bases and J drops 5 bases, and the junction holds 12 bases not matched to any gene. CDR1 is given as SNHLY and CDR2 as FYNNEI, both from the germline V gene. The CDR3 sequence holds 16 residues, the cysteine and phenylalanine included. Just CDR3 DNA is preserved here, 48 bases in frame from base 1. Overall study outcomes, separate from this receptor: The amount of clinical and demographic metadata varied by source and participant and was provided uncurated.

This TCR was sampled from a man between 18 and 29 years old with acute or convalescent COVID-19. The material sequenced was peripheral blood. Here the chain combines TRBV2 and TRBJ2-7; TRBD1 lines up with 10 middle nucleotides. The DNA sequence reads TGTGCCAGCAGTAGGGTTACGGACAGGGGGAGCCACGAGCAGTACTTC. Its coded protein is CASSRVTDRGSHEQYF.